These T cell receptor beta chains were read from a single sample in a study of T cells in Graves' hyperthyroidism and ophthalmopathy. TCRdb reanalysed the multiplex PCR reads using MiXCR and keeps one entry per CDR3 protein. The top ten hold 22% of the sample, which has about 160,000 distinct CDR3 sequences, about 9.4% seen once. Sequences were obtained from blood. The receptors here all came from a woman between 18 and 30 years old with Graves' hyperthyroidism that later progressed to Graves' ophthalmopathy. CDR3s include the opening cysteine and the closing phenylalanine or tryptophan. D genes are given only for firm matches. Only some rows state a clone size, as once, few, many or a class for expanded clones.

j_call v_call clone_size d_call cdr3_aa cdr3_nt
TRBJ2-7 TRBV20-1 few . CSARDPWAGRPPGEQYF TGCAGTGCTAGAGATCCATGGGCAGGACGGCCCCCAGGCGAGCAGTACTTC
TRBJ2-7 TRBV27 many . CASSLRGPYEQYF TGTGCCAGCAGCCTCAGGGGCCCCTACGAGCAGTACTTC
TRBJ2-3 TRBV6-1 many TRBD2 CAISLTSGSPADTQYF TGTGCCATCTCTTTGACTAGCGGGAGTCCGGCAGATACGCAGTATTTT
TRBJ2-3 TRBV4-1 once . CASSPTRHPDTQYF TGCGCCAGCAGCCCAACTAGACACCCAGATACGCAGTATTTT
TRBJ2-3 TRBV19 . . CASRRGTDTQYF TGTGCCAGTCGAAGGGGGACAGATACGCAGTATTTT
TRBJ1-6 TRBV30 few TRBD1 CAWSATGGQPLHF TGTGCCTGGAGTGCGACAGGGGGCCAACCCCTCCACTTT
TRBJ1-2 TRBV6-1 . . CASRDPQGSYTF TGTGCCAGCAGAGACCCACAGGGTAGCTACACCTTC
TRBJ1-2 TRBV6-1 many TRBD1 CASSHSGTGAFFGYTF TGTGCCAGCAGTCATTCCGGGACAGGGGCCTTTTTTGGCTACACCTTC
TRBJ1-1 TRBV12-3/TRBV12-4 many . CASSPYKNTEAFF TGTGCCAGCAGTCCGTACAAGAACACTGAAGCTTTCTTT
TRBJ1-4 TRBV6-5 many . CASSRTRNEKLFF TGTGCCAGCAGTCGGACCCGTAATGAAAAACTGTTTTTT
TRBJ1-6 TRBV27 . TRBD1 CASSLGQGYNSPLHF TGTGCCAGCAGTCTAGGACAGGGCTATAATTCACCCCTCCACTTT
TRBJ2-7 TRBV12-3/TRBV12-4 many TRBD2 CASSLAGGFSYEQYF TGTGCCAGCAGTCTAGCGGGGGGGTTCTCCTACGAGCAGTACTTC
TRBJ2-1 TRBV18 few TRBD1 CASSPQTGQGLRNEQFF TGTGCCAGCTCACCCCAAACGGGACAGGGGCTTCGCAATGAGCAGTTCTTC
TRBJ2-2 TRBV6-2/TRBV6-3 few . CASNGLRVGLTGELFF TGTGCCAGCAATGGGCTCCGGGTGGGGCTGACCGGGGAGCTGTTTTTT
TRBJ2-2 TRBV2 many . CASVRANTGELFF TGTGCCAGCGTGCGGGCGAACACCGGGGAGCTGTTTTTT
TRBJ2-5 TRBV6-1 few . CASSRISLTLQETQYF TGTGCCAGCAGCAGAATATCGTTAACCCTCCAAGAGACCCAGTACTTC
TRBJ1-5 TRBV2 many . CASTLGGQPQHF TGTGCCAGCACCTTGGGAGGGCAGCCCCAGCATTTT
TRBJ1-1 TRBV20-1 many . CSANRALGTEAFF TGCAGTGCTAACAGGGCCCTAGGCACTGAAGCTTTCTTT
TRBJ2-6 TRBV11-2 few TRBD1 CASSFRTGRNSGANVLTF TGTGCCAGCAGCTTCCGGACAGGAAGGAACTCTGGGGCCAACGTCCTGACTTTC
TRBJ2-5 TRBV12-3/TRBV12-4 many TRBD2 CASSFGTSGQETQYF TGTGCCAGCAGTTTCGGGACTAGCGGACAAGAGACCCAGTACTTC
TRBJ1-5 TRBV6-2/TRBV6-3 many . CASVRDGGRVQPQHF TGTGCCAGCGTAAGGGACGGCGGTAGGGTTCAGCCCCAGCATTTT
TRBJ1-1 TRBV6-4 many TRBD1 CASSDRTGRAFF TGTGCCAGCAGTGACCGGACAGGAAGAGCTTTCTTT
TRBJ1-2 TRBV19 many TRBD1 CASSHTPGQGIYGYTF TGTGCCAGTAGTCATACCCCGGGACAGGGTATCTATGGCTACACCTTC
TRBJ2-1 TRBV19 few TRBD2 CASSPVTSGAGGYNEQFF TGTGCCAGTAGTCCAGTGACTAGCGGGGCGGGGGGTTACAATGAGCAGTTCTTC
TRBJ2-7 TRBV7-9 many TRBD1 CASSTTGTGGVEQYF TGTGCCAGCAGCACCACCGGGACAGGGGGCGTCGAGCAGTACTTC
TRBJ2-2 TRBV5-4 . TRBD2 CASSKSSGTVTGELFF TGTGCCAGCAGCAAATCTAGCGGGACCGTCACCGGGGAGCTGTTTTTT
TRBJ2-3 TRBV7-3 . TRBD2 CARSSGGGVGDTQYF TGTGCCAGGAGCTCCGGGGGGGGGGTAGGAGATACGCAGTATTTT
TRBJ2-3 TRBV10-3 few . CAISEVVGTDTQYF TGTGCCATCAGTGAGGTCGTCGGCACAGATACGCAGTATTTT
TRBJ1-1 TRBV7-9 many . CASSPRTLNTEAFF TGTGCCAGCAGCCCAAGGACCCTGAACACTGAAGCTTTCTTT